In its sample, the clone carrying this T cell receptor (beta chain) was seen a few times. The CDR3 is made up of 12 amino acids. V lost 0 bases, J lost 6 bases, and 7 bases lay in between. Germline CDR1 reads SGHRS; CDR2 reads YFSETQ. These data belong to a study of T-cell memory formation after mild COVID-19. Study overall: In these data, TCR clusters were largely donor specific.

Via MiXCR, TCRdb re-called the 5' RACE reads, giving one row per CDR3 protein. Of about 400,000 distinct CDR3 sequences listed, around a sixth are singletons. This rearrangement joins TRBV5-1 to TRBJ2-7; D is uncertain. This sequence originates from a man between 18 and 35 years old who had mild COVID-19 (a few samples of this study predate the infection). Cell type and time point are not known. The material sequenced was PBMCs or a T cell subset sorted from them (not recorded which). CDR3 nucleotide sequence: TGCGCCAGCAGCTTGGGCCCAGGCGAGCAGTACTTC. Its translation: CASSLGPGEQYF.